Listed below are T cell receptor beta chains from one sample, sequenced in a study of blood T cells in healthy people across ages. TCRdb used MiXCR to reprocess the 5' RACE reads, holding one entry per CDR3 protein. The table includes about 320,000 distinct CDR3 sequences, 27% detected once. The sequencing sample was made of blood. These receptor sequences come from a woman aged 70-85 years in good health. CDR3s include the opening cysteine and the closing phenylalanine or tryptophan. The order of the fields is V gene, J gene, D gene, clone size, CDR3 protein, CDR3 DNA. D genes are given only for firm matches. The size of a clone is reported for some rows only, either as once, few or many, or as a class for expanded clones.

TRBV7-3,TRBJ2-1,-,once,CVSSLSSKNEQFF,TGTGTCAGCAGCTTATCTAGCAAAAATGAGCAGTTCTTC
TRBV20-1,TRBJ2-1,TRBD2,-,CSASRLAAYNEQFF,TGCAGTGCAAGCAGACTAGCGGCCTACAATGAGCAGTTCTTC
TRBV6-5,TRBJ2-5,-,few,CASSYSGNQETQYF,TGTGCCAGCAGTTACTCAGGCAACCAAGAGACCCAGTACTTC
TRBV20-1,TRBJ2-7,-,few,CSARGDTGTRNWNYEQYF,TGCAGTGCCCGAGGGGACACAGGAACCCGAAATTGGAATTACGAGCAGTACTTC
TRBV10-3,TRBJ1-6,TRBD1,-,CAINRDRDNSPLHF,TGTGCCATCAACCGGGACAGAGACAATTCACCCCTCCACTTT
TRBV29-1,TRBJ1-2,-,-,CSVEDAGTAYGYTF,TGCAGCGTTGAAGACGCCGGGACGGCCTATGGCTACACCTTC
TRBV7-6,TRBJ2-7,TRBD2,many,CASSSPVAGTYEQYF,TGTGCCAGCAGCTCACCCGTAGCGGGTACCTACGAGCAGTACTTC
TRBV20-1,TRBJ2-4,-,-,CSAATLYAKNIQYF,TGCAGTGCCGCAACCCTTTATGCCAAAAACATTCAGTACTTC
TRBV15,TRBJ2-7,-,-,CATRGDYEQYF,TGTGCCACCAGGGGGGATTACGAGCAGTACTTC
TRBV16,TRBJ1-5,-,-,CASSQEQGKVRQPQHF,TGTGCCAGCAGCCAGGAACAGGGAAAGGTCCGTCAGCCCCAGCATTTT
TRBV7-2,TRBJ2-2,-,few,CASSSQQGNGGELFF,TGTGCCAGCAGCTCGCAACAGGGCAACGGCGGGGAGCTGTTTTTT
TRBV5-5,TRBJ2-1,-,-,CASSSLADNEQFF,TGTGCCAGCAGCTCCCTGGCCGACAATGAGCAGTTCTTC
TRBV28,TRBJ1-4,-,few,CASGGGTTNEKLFF,TGTGCCAGTGGGGGGGGAACAACTAATGAAAAACTGTTTTTT
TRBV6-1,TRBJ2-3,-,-,CASSEFRADTQYF,TGTGCCAGCAGTGAATTCAGAGCAGATACGCAGTATTTT
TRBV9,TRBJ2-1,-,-,CASSSLGAGPKSSYNEQFF,TGTGCCAGCAGCTCCCTCGGAGCGGGCCCCAAAAGCTCCTACAATGAGCAGTTCTTC
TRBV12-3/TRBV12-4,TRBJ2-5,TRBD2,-,CASSGRQREGRETQYF,TGTGCCAGCAGTGGACGTCAGCGGGAGGGCCGGGAGACCCAGTACTTC
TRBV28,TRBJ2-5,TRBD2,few,CASSLGGTSGTDQETQYF,TGTGCCAGCAGTTTGGGAGGGACTAGCGGGACAGACCAAGAGACCCAGTACTTC
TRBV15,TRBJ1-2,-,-,CATSRPGEGYTF,TGTGCCACCAGCAGACCTGGCGAGGGCTACACCTTC
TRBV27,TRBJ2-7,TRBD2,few,CASTPLGLAGGYEQYF,TGTGCCAGCACGCCCCTGGGACTAGCGGGAGGCTACGAGCAGTACTTC
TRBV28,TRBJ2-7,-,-,CASSFPRVSYEQYF,TGTGCCAGCAGTTTTCCTCGCGTTTCCTACGAGCAGTACTTC
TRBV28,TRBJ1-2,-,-,CASRNPGPSANYGYTF,TGTGCCAGCAGAAACCCGGGACCTTCAGCTAACTATGGCTACACCTTC
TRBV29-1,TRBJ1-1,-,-,CSVEVMNTEAFF,TGCAGCGTTGAAGTTATGAACACTGAAGCTTTCTTT
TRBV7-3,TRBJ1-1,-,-,CASSLRGGPSEAFF,TGTGCCAGCAGCTTAAGGGGGGGCCCCTCTGAAGCTTTCTTT
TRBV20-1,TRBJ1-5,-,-,CSAGRRTNGNQPQHF,TGCAGTGCTGGTCGTCGTACCAACGGGAATCAGCCCCAGCATTTT
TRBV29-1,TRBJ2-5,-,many,CSVESGETQYF,TGCAGCGTTGAGAGCGGGGAGACCCAGTACTTC
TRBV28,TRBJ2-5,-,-,CASSFTTTDSEETQYF,TGTGCCAGCAGTTTCACGACAACGGACAGCGAAGAGACCCAGTACTTC
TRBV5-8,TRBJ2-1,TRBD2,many,CASSLAPGGSYNEQFF,TGTGCCAGCAGCTTGGCTCCGGGGGGGTCCTACAATGAGCAGTTCTTC
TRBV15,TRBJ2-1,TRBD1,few,CATSSTRQGGYNEQFF,TGTGCCACCAGCAGCACCAGACAGGGGGGTTACAATGAGCAGTTCTTC
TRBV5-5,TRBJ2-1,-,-,CASSLTDYGYNEQFF,TGTGCCAGCAGCCTGACAGACTATGGGTACAATGAGCAGTTCTTC
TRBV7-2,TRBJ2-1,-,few,CASSQTGVTYNEQFF,TGTGCCAGCAGTCAGACGGGAGTCACCTACAATGAGCAGTTCTTC
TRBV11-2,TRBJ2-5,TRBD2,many,CASSGRLAGKETQYF,TGTGCCAGCAGCGGCAGACTAGCGGGAAAAGAGACCCAGTACTTC
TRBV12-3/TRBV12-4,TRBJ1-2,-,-,CASSLVVGQTYVGYTF,TGTGCCAGCAGTTTAGTAGTAGGACAGACCTATGTTGGCTACACCTTC
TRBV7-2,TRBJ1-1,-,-,CASSPQGFGTEAFF,TGTGCCAGCAGCCCTCAGGGATTTGGGACTGAAGCTTTCTTT
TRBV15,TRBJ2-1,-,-,CATSRQSPSSGGAYNEQFF,TGTGCCACCTCTAGACAGTCTCCCTCTTCGGGCGGAGCCTACAATGAGCAGTTCTTC
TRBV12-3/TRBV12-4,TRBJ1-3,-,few,CASSYAGNTIYF,TGTGCCAGCAGTTATGCGGGAAACACCATATATTTT
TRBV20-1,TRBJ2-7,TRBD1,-,CSARSGTGGDEQYF,TGCAGTGCTAGATCCGGGACAGGGGGCGACGAGCAGTACTTC
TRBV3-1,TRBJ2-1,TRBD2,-,CASSQDQLAGGEQFF,TGTGCCAGCAGCCAAGATCAACTAGCGGGAGGTGAGCAGTTCTTC
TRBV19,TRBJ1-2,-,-,CASSIWDSYGYTF,TGTGCCAGTAGTATCTGGGATTCCTATGGCTACACCTTC
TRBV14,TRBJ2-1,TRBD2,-,CASSLPLGTSGNEQFF,TGTGCCAGCAGCCTCCCCTTGGGAACTAGCGGCAATGAGCAGTTCTTC
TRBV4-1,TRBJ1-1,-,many,CASSQGSWPNTEAFF,TGCGCCAGCAGCCAAGGGTCTTGGCCGAACACTGAAGCTTTCTTT
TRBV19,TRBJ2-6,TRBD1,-,CASSTRDREANVLTF,TGTGCCAGTAGTACGCGGGACAGGGAGGCCAACGTCCTGACTTTC
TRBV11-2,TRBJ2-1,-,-,CASSFLGDEQFF,TGTGCCAGCAGCTTCTTAGGCGATGAGCAGTTCTTC
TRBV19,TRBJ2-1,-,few,CASLSNSVRSYNEQFF,TGTGCCAGTCTATCCAATAGCGTACGCTCCTACAATGAGCAGTTCTTC
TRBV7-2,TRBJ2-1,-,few,CASSPGSTYNEQFF,TGTGCCAGCAGCCCCGGGAGTACCTACAATGAGCAGTTCTTC
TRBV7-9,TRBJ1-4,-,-,CASTPGTLKEKLFF,TGTGCCAGCACCCCCGGGACCCTTAAGGAAAAACTGTTTTTT